The next 14 T cell receptor beta chains were all read from a single sample in a study of T cells in Graves' hyperthyroidism and ophthalmopathy (dated by TCRdb to about 2019). The library relied on multiplex PCR. Sequenced on an Illumina HiSeq 2000. TCR beta CDR3 regions were amplified from RNA transcripts. For the first round of RT-PCR on the TCR CDR3, the HTBI primer set was used together with the Qiagen OneStep RT-PCR kit. TCRdb itself trimmed the public reads at Q25 with fastp, ran MiXCR and retained productive beta chains. For every CDR3 protein sequence, its rows merge into one entry that carries the most common genes and DNA. The table for this sample lists 620,000 or so distinct CDR3 sequences; more than 14% of them were counted only once. The ten top clones hold around 13% of the sample. Sequences were obtained from blood. Receptor source: a woman aged 45 to 65 with Graves' ophthalmopathy.

The genes are TRBV6-2 or TRBV6-3 and TRBJ1-4, with D maybe TRBD1 (5 bases). The germline V and J ends were trimmed by 3 bases and 7 bases, with 12 bases remaining between them. CDR1 is MNHEY and CDR2 is SVGEGT in the germline V gene. This CDR3 comprises 14 residues. The CDR3 loop is CASSYQGGSEKLFF. CDR3 coding DNA: TGTGCCAGCAGTTATCAGGGAGGGAGTGAAAAACTGTTTTTT.

This clonotype occurred many times. This chain uses TRBV3-1 with TRBJ1-1; 8 nucleotides line up with TRBD1. The V and J ends lost 5 bases and 0 bases, in that order; junction bases with no gene match: 8. Per germline, CDR1 LGHDT and CDR2 YNNKEL (reference sequence). CDR3 size: 16 residues. This chain's CDR3 is CASSGGAGGVNTEAFF. The CDR3 DNA reads as TGTGCCAGCAGCGGAGGGGCAGGGGGCGTGAACACTGAAGCTTTCTTT.

The sample holds many counts of this clonotype. The chain couples TRBV3-2 to TRBJ2-1. TRBV3-2 is given as a pseudogene. The CDR3 loop spans 12 amino acids. CDR3 in DNA: TGTGCCACCTTGGGCATCGACAATGAGCAGTTCTTC. This encodes CATLGIDNEQFF.

The sample holds many counts of this clonotype. The V call is TRBV12-3 or TRBV12-4, the J call TRBJ2-2; 8 bases are shared with TRBD2. V dropped 3 bases and J dropped 0; count of bases not matched to a gene: 6. The CDR3 is 17 amino acids. The CDR3 DNA reads as TGTGCCAGCAGTTTGGGTTCTAGCGGGTCGAACACCGGGGAGCTGTTTTTT. Translation gives CASSLGSSGSNTGELFF.

This chain joins TRBV6-1 and TRBJ1-4, with 8 positions matching TRBD1. The V segment lost 4 bases and the J segment 6 bases; nucleotides outside the gene matches: 4. CDR3 length: 14 amino acids. Germline-derived CDR1 and CDR2 are MNHNS and SASEGT. CDR3 nucleotide sequence: TGTGCCAGCAGTGGGACAGGGAACCATGAAAAACTGTTTTTT. It codes for CASSGTGNHEKLFF.

This clonotype was seen ten or more times. The chain joins TRBV7-9 to TRBJ2-1, with 14 bases lining up with TRBD2. V lost 0 bases and J lost 2; bases outside the gene matches: 6. CDR3 length: 19 amino acids. Germline V gene lookup returns CDR1 SEHNR and CDR2 FQNEAQ (reference sequence). The CDR3 loop reads CASSLAGRLAGGPYNEQFF. The CDR3 DNA follows: TGTGCCAGCAGCTTAGCGGGGCGACTAGCGGGAGGGCCCTACAATGAGCAGTTCTTC.

This sequence joins TRBV6-1 and TRBJ1-4; TRBD1 agrees at 10 bases. Unmatched junction bases numbered 8, after V lost 6 bases and J lost 4 bases. CDR1 and CDR2 from the germline V gene are MNHNS and SASEGT. The CDR3 spans 16 residues. DNA for the CDR3: TGTGCCAGCAGGCAAACCGGGACAGGGGTTAATGAAAAACTGTTTTTT. It encodes CASRQTGTGVNEKLFF.

This clonotype was seen a handful of times. V is TRBV6-1 and J is TRBJ2-7, with 7 bases aligning to TRBD2. The CDR3 spans 14 residues. Germline V gene data show CDR1 as MNHNS and CDR2 as SASEGT. The junction had 9 bases not matched to a gene; V was cut back by 6 bases and J by 4 bases. The CDR3 coding sequence is TGTGCCAGCAGGTCCGGGACTAAAGGTTACGAGCAGTACTTC. Translated: CASRSGTKGYEQYF.

The sample holds a few counts of this clonotype. The V and J genes are TRBV27 and TRBJ1-6, with no clear D. CDR1 MNHEY and CDR2 SMNVEV come from the germline V gene (reference sequence). This CDR3 has 13 amino acids. V lost 6 bases to trimming and J lost 7 bases, with 10 bases between them. The CDR3 sequence: CASRDGLNSPLHF. DNA for the CDR3: TGTGCCAGCAGGGACGGACTAAATTCACCCCTCCACTTT.

This clonotype showed up many times. This rearrangement joins TRBV7-9 to TRBJ2-5; D is possibly TRBD2 (5 bases). Looked up from germline, CDR1 is SEHNR and CDR2 is FQNEAQ (reference sequence). Trimming removed 4 bases at V and 5 bases at J, with 14 bases between. The CDR3 is made up of 14 amino acids. This CDR3 reads CASSSLVETETQYF. Written as DNA, the CDR3 is TGTGCCAGCAGCTCACTAGTGGAGACGGAGACCCAGTACTTC.

This clonotype was detected ten times or more. The chain employs TRBV2 and TRBJ2-3, with D unclear. Germline V gives CDR1 SNHLY, CDR2 FYNNEI. The CDR3 contains 13 residues. Between the trimmed V and J ends, which lost 2 bases and 4 bases, there was a span of 7 bases. CDR3 in amino acids: CASSESPADTQYF. For the CDR3, the DNA is TGTGCCAGCAGTGAATCCCCTGCAGATACGCAGTATTTT.

This clonotype was observed at least ten times. The J gene is TRBJ2-3, the V gene TRBV2, with D possibly TRBD2 on 6 matching bases. Germline V gene data show CDR1 as SNHLY and CDR2 as FYNNEI. This CDR3 region has 15 residues. Trimming removed 7 bases at V and 0 bases at J, with 14 bases between. The CDR3 sequence: CASTFLATSTDTQYF. The DNA of the CDR3 is TGTGCCAGCACCTTCCTAGCGACTAGCACAGATACGCAGTATTTT.

This clonotype was detected only a few times. This chain uses TRBV18 with TRBJ2-7; 8 bases are shared with TRBD2. V was clipped by 3 bases and J by 0 bases; unmatched bases: 4. CDR3 length equals 15 residues. CDR1 KGHSH and CDR2 LQKENI come from the germline V gene. The CDR3 loop reads CASSPYSGSSYEQYF. The CDR3, as DNA: TGTGCCAGCTCACCTTACAGCGGGAGCTCCTACGAGCAGTACTTC.

This clonotype was picked up a small number of times. This chain joins TRBV19 and TRBJ1-1, with D hard to call. The CDR3 loop spans 14 amino acids. CDR1 and CDR2 from the germline V gene are LNHDA and SQIVND (reference sequence). Trimming took 0 bases from V and 1 from J, leaving 6 bases between them. CDR3 bases: TGTGCCAGTAGTATAGATTCTGGGAACACTGAAGCTTTCTTT. Translated, it gives CASSIDSGNTEAFF.